The clone carrying this TCR beta chain was found a few times. The antigen is unknown. The data were taken from a study of human T cells and chemical hapten exposure. Whole-study context: Per-sample TCR yield variation was attributed mainly to small pooled library volume differences. Study-level results: No shift was seen in TCRs above 1 in 1000 frequency with DPC sensitization.

This sample's time point: healthy volunteer bleed at 2 weeks. Before extraction, the whole blood was not fractionated, and total RNA was taken from it. The library tagged each cDNA molecule with unique molecular identifiers. How the authors handled the data: A per-sample median of around 91,000 TCRs was observed, with counts ranging from roughly 20,000 to 750,000. TCRdb recomputed calls from the RACE reads with MiXCR, one row per CDR3 protein. The V and J calls were not made by the authors but by TCRdb's processing. The sample has approximately 97,000 distinct CDR3 sequences; just under 9% are singletons. CDR1 is DFQATT and CDR2 is SNEGSKA in the germline V gene (reference sequence). The CDR3 contains 16 residues. V lost 3 bases to trimming and J lost 4 bases, with 18 bases between them.

This receptor was taken from a female donor in good health. Some clones in this sample may be carry-over from other donors' samples. The chain recombines TRBV20-1 with TRBJ1-4; no firm D call. Sequencing input: whole blood. The CDR3 spells CSARSADLSLNEKLFF. For the CDR3, the DNA is TGCAGTGCTAGGTCAGCTGATCTGAGTCTTAATGAAAAACTGTTTTTT.